A selection of T cell receptor beta chains follows, all from one sample in a study of cytomegalovirus exposure and HLA in healthy donors. Sequencing used immunoSEQ multiplex PCR; TCRdb keeps in-frame clones, though not all of them. Here the sample spans 70,000 to 100,000 clones, around 82% being singletons. The sequenced material came from PBMCs. The receptor source for this set is a young man in good health and CMV-seronegative. The CDR3 runs from the conserved cysteine through the conserved F or W. Each record gives: clone size, D gene, J gene, V gene, CDR3 DNA, CDR3 protein. D genes are given only for firm matches. Rows give clone size only sometimes, using once, few, many, or a class for an expanded clone.

clone size: -; D gene: TRBD1; J gene: TRBJ1-6; V gene: TRBV7-2; CDR3 DNA: TGTGCCAGCAGCCCACCCGGACAGGGGCCCGGTTCACCCCTCCACTTT; CDR3 protein: CASSPPGQGPGSPLHF
clone size: -; D gene: -; J gene: TRBJ2-5; V gene: TRBV19; CDR3 DNA: TGTGCCAGTAGTATGGCAGAGACCCAGTACTTC; CDR3 protein: CASSMAETQYF
clone size: -; D gene: TRBD1; J gene: TRBJ1-5; V gene: TRBV11-3; CDR3 DNA: TGTGCCAGCAGCTTAGAAGGGACAGGAGCTGATAGCAATCAGCCCCAGCATTTT; CDR3 protein: CASSLEGTGADSNQPQHF
clone size: -; D gene: TRBD1; J gene: TRBJ2-7; V gene: TRBV7-6; CDR3 DNA: TGTGCCAGCAGCATCTCCGGGACAGGCTACGAGCAGTACTTC; CDR3 protein: CASSISGTGYEQYF
clone size: -; D gene: -; J gene: TRBJ2-7; V gene: TRBV2; CDR3 DNA: TGTGCCAGCAGTGACGACTACGAGCAGTACTTC; CDR3 protein: CASSDDYEQYF
clone size: -; D gene: -; J gene: TRBJ1-2; V gene: TRBV19; CDR3 DNA: TGTGCCAGTAGTATGCGGACATCCTTAGTTAACTATGGCTACACCTTC; CDR3 protein: CASSMRTSLVNYGYTF
clone size: -; D gene: -; J gene: TRBJ1-4; V gene: TRBV18; CDR3 DNA: TGTGCCAGCTCACCACCTGGAGGGGACTTTGAAAAACTGTTTTTT; CDR3 protein: CASSPPGGDFEKLFF
clone size: -; D gene: -; J gene: TRBJ1-2; V gene: TRBV5-6; CDR3 DNA: TGTGCCAGCAGCTTGGGGGTCGGGGATGGCTACACCTTC; CDR3 protein: CASSLGVGDGYTF
clone size: -; D gene: TRBD2; J gene: TRBJ2-1; V gene: TRBV19; CDR3 DNA: TGTGCCAGTAGTATAATCGGGGGGGGTGTAGTCAATGAGCAGTTCTTC; CDR3 protein: CASSIIGGGVVNEQFF
clone size: -; D gene: TRBD1; J gene: TRBJ1-2; V gene: TRBV10-3; CDR3 DNA: TGTGCCATCACCTCAAGGACAGGGAACTATGGCTACACCTTC; CDR3 protein: CAITSRTGNYGYTF
clone size: -; D gene: TRBD1; J gene: TRBJ1-1; V gene: TRBV11-3; CDR3 DNA: TGTGCCAGCAGCCCCGGGACAGGGGGCAGGGGTGGCGTGAACACTGAAGCTTTCTTT; CDR3 protein: CASSPGTGGRGGVNTEAFF
clone size: -; D gene: -; J gene: TRBJ2-7; V gene: TRBV6-1; CDR3 DNA: TGTGCCAGCAGAGGCCAGGCGTACGACGAGCAGTACTTC; CDR3 protein: CASRGQAYDEQYF
clone size: -; D gene: TRBD2; J gene: TRBJ2-1; V gene: TRBV5-1; CDR3 DNA: TGCGCCAGCAGCTTAGCGGGGGGTTCCTTCAATGAGCAGTTCTTC; CDR3 protein: CASSLAGGSFNEQFF
clone size: once; D gene: -; J gene: TRBJ1-6; V gene: TRBV10-3; CDR3 DNA: TGTGCCATCAGGGACAGAGTAGATTCACCCCTCCACTTT; CDR3 protein: CAIRDRVDSPLHF
clone size: -; D gene: -; J gene: TRBJ1-4; V gene: TRBV5-1; CDR3 DNA: TGCGCCAGCAGCTTCGGAGCAACTAATGAAAAACTGTTTTTT; CDR3 protein: CASSFGATNEKLFF
clone size: -; D gene: -; J gene: TRBJ2-6; V gene: TRBV2; CDR3 DNA: TGTGCCAGCAGCCGAGACGGGTTCTCTGGGGCCAACGTCCTGACTTTC; CDR3 protein: CASSRDGFSGANVLTF
clone size: -; D gene: -; J gene: TRBJ2-2; V gene: TRBV6-4; CDR3 DNA: TGTGCCAGCAGTGACTCTCAGGGGAGCACCGGGGAGCTGTTTTTT; CDR3 protein: CASSDSQGSTGELFF
clone size: -; D gene: -; J gene: TRBJ1-1; V gene: TRBV29-1; CDR3 DNA: TGCAGCGTTAGGGGGGGATTTTTTTCGAACACTGAAGCTTTCTTT; CDR3 protein: CSVRGGFFSNTEAFF